What follows are 11 T cell receptor beta chains derived from one specimen sequenced in a study of blood T cell repertoires in COVID-19 (dated by TCRdb to the early 2020s). Preparation of the library involved the immunoSEQ multiplex PCR assay. The table comes from immuneACCESS by way of TCRdb, which keeps in-frame sequences with V and J called. Part of the clones is missing from these tables; in studies checked, under half for an unresolved V gene and the rest for unknown reasons. This sample is represented by hundreds of thousands of clones; more than 80% of them were singletons. The ten largest clones represent about 3% of the sample. What was sequenced was peripheral blood. Receptors were obtained from a woman aged 25-40 years with COVID-19, enrolled during active disease.

This clone is a singleton in its sample. The chain couples TRBV18 to TRBJ2-7, with TRBD2 identical over 16 bases. The CDR3 is made up of 16 amino acids. The V gene end was trimmed by 3 bases and the J gene end by 5 bases; junction bases not matched to a gene: 4. Germline V lookup: CDR1 KGHSH, CDR2 LQKENI. CDR3 in DNA: TGTGCCAGCTCACCCTCCGGGACTAGCGGGGGGGACGAGCAGTACTTC. This encodes CASSPSGTSGGDEQYF.

This sequence joins TRBV11-2 and TRBJ2-3; possible D gene TRBD1, 5 bases. Trimming removed 3 bases from V and 1 base from J, with 8 bases in between. The germline V gene has CDR1 SGHAT and CDR2 FQNNGV. CDR3 length equals 14 residues. In nucleotides, the CDR3 is TGTGCCAGCAGCTTGGGGCAGCGCACAGATACGCAGTATTTT. The encoded protein is CASSLGQRTDTQYF.

This chain joins TRBV28 and TRBJ2-3; a weak D match, TRBD1 (6 bases). Between the trimmed V and J ends, which lost 6 bases and 2 bases, there was a span of 15 bases. Germline V lookup: CDR1 MDHEN, CDR2 SYDVKM. The CDR3 spans 15 residues. CDR3 sequence reads: CASSRGAISTDTQYF. In nucleotides, the CDR3 is TGTGCCAGCAGCAGGGGAGCAATCTCCACAGATACGCAGTATTTT.

The rearrangement links TRBV6-2 or TRBV6-3 to TRBJ1-2; TRBD1 is a possible D gene (6 bases). The length of the CDR3 is 15 residues. V was cut by 0 bases and J by 2 bases, with 10 bases left in between. Germline lookup yields CDR1 MNHEY and CDR2 SVGEGT. The CDR3 nucleotides are TGTGCCAGCAGTTACTCAACAGGGTTGAACTATGGCTACACCTTC. Amino acid sequence: CASSYSTGLNYGYTF.

The chain carries TRBV5-6 and TRBJ2-7; D is possibly TRBD1 (5 bases). CDR1 is SGHDT and CDR2 is YYEEEE in the germline V gene. Between the trimmed V and J ends, which lost 4 bases and 0 bases, there was a span of 8 bases. This CDR3 comprises 13 residues. CDR3 bases: TGTGCCAGCAGCCAGGGATTCTCCTACGAGCAGTACGTC. Residues: CASSQGFSYEQYV.

The chain couples TRBV3-1 (or the pseudogene TRBV3-2) to TRBJ1-1, with D uncertain. The V gene lost 1 base and the J gene lost 6 bases, with 9 bases spanning the gap. The CDR3 extends over 13 amino acids. Germline lookup yields CDR1 LGHDT and CDR2 YNNKEL (reference sequence). The CDR3 reads CASSQVSGAEAFF. Written as DNA, the CDR3 is TGTGCCAGCAGCCAAGTAAGTGGAGCTGAAGCTTTCTTT.

The V call is TRBV6-6, the J call TRBJ1-3; 7 nucleotides align to TRBD1. Trimming removed 6 bases from V and 7 bases from J; junction bases left unmatched: 12. CDR1 and CDR2 from the germline V gene are MNHNY and SVGAGI (reference sequence). The CDR3 is 15 amino acids. CDR3 bases: TGTGCCAGCAGCTTCGACAGGGAAGTAAAGAACACCATATATTTT. Residues: CASSFDREVKNTIYF.

The chain carries TRBV5-5 and TRBJ1-2; perhaps TRBD1 as D (6 bases). This CDR3 contains 16 residues. V was cut by 0 bases and J by 3 bases, with 15 bases left in between. The V gene's germline CDR1 is SGHKS and CDR2 YYEKEE (reference sequence). The CDR3 DNA reads TGTGCCAGCAGCTTGGCCGATCTCCCAGGGGACTATGGCTACACCTTC. Its translation: CASSLADLPGDYGYTF.

V and J are TRBV12-3 or TRBV12-4 and TRBJ2-7; tentative D call: TRBD1 (5 bases). Trimming removed 4 bases at V and 3 bases at J, with 7 bases between. The CDR3 sequence is 12 residues long. The chain's CDR3 is CASSSTVYEQYF. The CDR3 DNA reads as TGTGCCAGCAGTTCGACAGTCTACGAGCAGTACTTC.

This clone was detected once. This chain connects TRBV7-2 to TRBJ2-2, with D tentatively TRBD2 (5 bases). The CDR3 sequence is 14 residues long. In germline, CDR1 is SGHTA, CDR2 FQGNSA. The V and J ends lost 5 bases and 5 bases respectively, with 12 bases between them. The CDR3 nucleotides read TGTGCCAGCAGCCGCCGGGATTCGACCGGGGAGCTGTTTTTT. As protein: CASSRRDSTGELFF.

The genes are TRBV11-2 and TRBJ2-7, with 8 bases aligning to TRBD1. The junction had 12 bases not matched to a gene; V was cut back by 5 bases and J by 0 bases. Germline V gives CDR1 SGHAT, CDR2 FQNNGV. The CDR3 extends over 17 amino acids. The CDR3 DNA follows: TGTGCCAGCAGCCGCGGACAGGGCGGACGGGGCTCCTACGAGCAGTACTTC. Encoded protein: CASSRGQGGRGSYEQYF.